This is a list of T cell receptor beta chains from one sample in a study of cytomegalovirus exposure and HLA in healthy donors. Only in-frame clones appear in the TCRdb table, and some are missing; sequencing was by immunoSEQ multiplex PCR. There are roughly 55,000 clones in the sample; approximately 85% occur only once, and roughly 2.4% lies in the top ten. Sequences were obtained from PBMCs. Every receptor here comes from a boy between 10 and 17 years old in good health and CMV-seropositive. Each CDR3 is given with its conserved first and last residue. Clone size is stated in some rows and not others, as once, few, many or a class when expanded.

len,abundance,v_gene,j_gene,CDR3aa
14,.,TRBV6-1,TRBJ2-7,CASPGAQHPAPEYF
14,.,TRBV2,TRBJ1-2,CASKPTGGDYGYTF
15,.,TRBV7-9,TRBJ1-4,CASRPPGGQREKLFF
16,.,TRBV13,TRBJ2-5,CASSLEWLAGKETQYF
16,.,TRBV6-4,TRBJ1-1,CASREGRGHLNTEAFF
15,.,TRBV5-4,TRBJ1-1,CASSLAQGAQGEAFF
14,large,TRBV27,TRBJ1-5,CASSPTTGYQPQHF
14,.,TRBV7-2,TRBJ1-1,CASKITGMNTEAFF
13,.,TRBV6-1,TRBJ1-2,CASNEGADYGYTF
15,.,TRBV4-1,TRBJ2-7,CASSQLAGGAYEQYF
14,.,TRBV5-4,TRBJ2-5,CASSLGAKVETQYF
14,.,TRBV18,.,CASSLPGRRHEQYF
15,.,TRBV11-3,TRBJ2-1,CASSGRTDRDGEQFF
12,.,TRBV6-1,TRBJ2-3,CASSEVRDTQYF
19,.,TRBV7-9,TRBJ2-6,CASRPRAGRGNSGANVLTF
16,.,TRBV14,TRBJ1-1,CASSPLLTGGWTEAFF
15,.,TRBV6-1,TRBJ1-5,CASSDFKDRGQPQHF
15,once,TRBV9,TRBJ2-3,CASSVVAGGTDTQYF
16,.,TRBV7-2,TRBJ1-4,CASSLVGGTQGGKLFF
13,once,TRBV6-1,TRBJ2-7,CASSGGRSGEQYF
15,.,TRBV5-4,TRBJ1-2,CASSFRIQGNSGYTF
12,few,TRBV6-6,TRBJ1-1,CASREGDTEAFF
14,once,TRBV10-2,TRBJ1-1,CASNYGSMNTEAFF
17,.,TRBV5-5,TRBJ2-2,CASRSSGGARGTGELFF
14,.,TRBV27,TRBJ1-2,CASSPTGVPYGYTF
15,.,TRBV6-6,TRBJ1-1,CASSYGWGGATEAFF
16,.,TRBV4-1,TRBJ1-6,CASSQEARRGFSPLHF
14,.,TRBV7-2,TRBJ2-3,CASSFSNSADTQYF
17,once,TRBV11-1,TRBJ1-4,CASSLAKWDLGVEKLFF
14,few,TRBV28,TRBJ1-3,CASREGVSGNTIYF
14,.,TRBV2,TRBJ1-5,CASSPGQGSQPQHF
13,.,TRBV5-1,TRBJ2-7,CASSQGVLYEQYF
14,.,TRBV12-5,TRBJ1-1,CASGLEGWGGEAFF
16,.,TRBV6-5,TRBJ1-1,CASSYSRRGVNTEAFF
15,once,TRBV19,TRBJ2-3,CASSIGSGSTDTQYF
17,few,TRBV7-8,TRBJ2-3,CASSSPAGPASTDTQYF
16,.,TRBV2,TRBJ2-1,CASPQNRGGGMDEQFF
14,.,TRBV6-5,TRBJ2-5,CASRVRQGFETQYF
13,.,TRBV5-6,TRBJ1-2,CASSRRGLGGYTF
13,.,TRBV6-1,TRBJ1-2,CASSLRGRDGYTF
13,.,TRBV19,TRBJ2-5,CASTDSIQETQYF
13,.,TRBV11-2,TRBJ1-6,CASSGSQGSPLHF
14,.,TRBV27,TRBJ1-2,CASRKTAVPYGYTF
11,.,TRBV7-9,TRBJ2-7,CASSTSYEQYF
14,once,TRBV10-3,TRBJ1-1,CAISVERDSPEAFF
12,.,TRBV7-2,TRBJ2-5,CASSPRGETQYF
16,.,TRBV7-3,TRBJ1-2,CASSLDPTGNPHGYTF
15,.,TRBV6-1,TRBJ1-3,CASSLSIYSGNTIYF
15,.,TRBV6-1,TRBJ1-2,CASSGGTGGANGYTF